This TCR beta chain came from a study of human T cells and chemical hapten exposure. The sample's time point: patch test 1, 2 weeks after DPC sensitization. The treatment denotes: therapeutic diphenylcyclopropenone sensitization with weekly scalp DPC. Donors, patients with alopecia ranging from 18 to 70 years old and judged suitable for DPC, provided samples. Study-wide findings and caveats: With regard to DPC sensitization, TCRs above 1 in 1000 frequency did not change.

This clonotype was recorded a few times. Its matching antigen is unknown. TCRdb re-analysed the RACE reads in MiXCR, keeping a single row per CDR3 protein. The data contain some 380,000 distinct CDR3 sequences, approximately 4.4% of them singletons. The CDR3 covers 14 residues. Per germline, CDR1 SGHRS and CDR2 YFSETQ. V gave up 4 bases and J gave up 7 bases, with 14 bases separating them. The TCR originated in a woman in her forties or fifties with alopecia areata. Some clones in this sample may be carry-over from other donors' samples. Source: whole blood, taken in connection with sensitization to the hapten diphenylcyclopropenone (DPC). V usage is TRBV5-1 and J usage is TRBJ1-4; tentatively, D is TRBD1 (5 bases). The CDR3 DNA is TGCGCCAGCAGCCCGGGGGAAGTAGGTGAAAAACTGTTTTTT. Translated: CASSPGEVGEKLFF.